This TCR beta chain was recorded in a study of CD8+ T cells in alopecia areata. Study results and caveats: Patients shared TCRs less clearly than mice did, possibly owing to HLA. Clonality in lesional scalp, especially alopecia totalis/universalis, exceeded that of normal scalp.

Comments on this clone: Antigen specificity is unknown.

Extracted RNA was reverse transcribed, and the resulting cDNA served as sequencing template. The repertoire was sequenced with immunoSEQ multiplex PCR; TCRdb's copy has only in-frame clones and lacks some. The top ten hold around 19% of the sample, which has 130,000 or so clones, approximately 48% seen once. In germline, CDR1 is PRHDT, CDR2 FYEKMQ (reference sequence). The CDR3 consists of 14 residues. V dropped 4 bases and J dropped 2; count of bases not matched to a gene: 4. Alopecia areata patients provided lesional scalp punch biopsies and peripheral blood. The sample consisted of CD8+ T cells sorted from blood, taken at week 0. This chain uses TRBV13 with TRBJ2-5; 7 nucleotides match TRBD1. The receptor was derived from a human donor with alopecia areata. The CDR3 loop is CASSYWDSQETQYF. Written as DNA, the CDR3 is TGTGCCAGCAGCTATTGGGACAGTCAAGAGACCCAGTACTTC.